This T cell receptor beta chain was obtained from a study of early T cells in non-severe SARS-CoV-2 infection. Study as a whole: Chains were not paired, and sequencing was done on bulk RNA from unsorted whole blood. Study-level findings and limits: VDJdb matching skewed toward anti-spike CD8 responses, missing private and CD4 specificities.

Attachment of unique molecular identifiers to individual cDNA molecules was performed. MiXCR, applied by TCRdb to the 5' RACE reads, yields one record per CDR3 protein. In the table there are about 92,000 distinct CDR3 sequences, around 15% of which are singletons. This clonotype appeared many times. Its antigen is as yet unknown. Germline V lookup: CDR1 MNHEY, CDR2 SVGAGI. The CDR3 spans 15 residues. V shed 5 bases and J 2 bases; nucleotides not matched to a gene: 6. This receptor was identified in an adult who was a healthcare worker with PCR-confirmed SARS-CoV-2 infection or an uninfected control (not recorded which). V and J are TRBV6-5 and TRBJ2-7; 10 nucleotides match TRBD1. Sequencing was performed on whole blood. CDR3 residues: CASSRTGTGAYEQYF. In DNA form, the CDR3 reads TGTGCCAGCAGTCGGACGGGGACAGGGGCCTACGAGCAGTACTTC.